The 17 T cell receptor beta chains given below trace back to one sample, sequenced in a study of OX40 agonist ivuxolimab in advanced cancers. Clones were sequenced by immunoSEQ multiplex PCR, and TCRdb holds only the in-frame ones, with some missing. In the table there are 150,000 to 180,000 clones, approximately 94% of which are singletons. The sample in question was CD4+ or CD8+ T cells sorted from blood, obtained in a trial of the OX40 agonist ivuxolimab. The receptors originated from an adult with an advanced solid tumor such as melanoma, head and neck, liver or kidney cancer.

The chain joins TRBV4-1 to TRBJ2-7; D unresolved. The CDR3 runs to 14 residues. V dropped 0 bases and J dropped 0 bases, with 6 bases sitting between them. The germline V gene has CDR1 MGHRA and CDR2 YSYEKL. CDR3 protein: CASSQETLSYEQYF. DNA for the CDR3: TGCGCCAGCAGCCAAGAGACTCTCTCCTACGAGCAGTACTTC.

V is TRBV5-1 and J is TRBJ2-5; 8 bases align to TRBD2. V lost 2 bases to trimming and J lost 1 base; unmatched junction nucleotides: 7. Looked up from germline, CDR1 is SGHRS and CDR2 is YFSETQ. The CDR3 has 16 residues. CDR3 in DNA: TGCGCCAGCAGCTTAGAGGGTAGCGGGATCCAAGAGACCCAGTACTTC. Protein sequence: CASSLEGSGIQETQYF.

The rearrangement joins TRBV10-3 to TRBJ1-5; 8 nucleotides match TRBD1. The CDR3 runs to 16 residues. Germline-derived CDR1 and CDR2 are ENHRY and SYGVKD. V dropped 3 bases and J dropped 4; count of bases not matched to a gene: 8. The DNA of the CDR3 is TGTGCCATCAGTGACCGAGCCGGGACAGGAAATCAGCCCCAGCATTTT. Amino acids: CAISDRAGTGNQPQHF.

The CDR3 nucleotides read TGTGCCAGCAGCTTAGGAGACAGGGGGAATGGCTACACCTTC. Translation: CASSLGDRGNGYTF. The genes are TRBV7-9 and TRBJ1-2, with 9 bases fitting TRBD1. The germline CDR1 and CDR2 sequences are SEHNR and FQNEAQ (reference sequence). The CDR3 consists of 14 residues. Trimming cost V 1 base and J 6 bases; bases outside gene matches: 3.

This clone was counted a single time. Here the CDR3 DNA reads TGTGCCAGCAGCTTGTCAGGGGGAGGGCCCACAGATACGCAGTATTTT. Protein product: CASSLSGGGPTDTQYF. The gene calls are TRBV5-5 and TRBJ2-3; possibly TRBD1 or TRBD2 for D (7 bases each). Deletions cut 1 base from V and 2 bases from J, with 14 bases between. Germline V CDR1 and CDR2: SGHKS, YYEKEE (reference sequence). The CDR3 has 16 residues.

CDR3 loop: CASSLGARVSYEQYF. The CDR3 coding sequence is TGCGCCAGCAGCTTGGGCGCCAGGGTGAGTTACGAGCAGTACTTC. The chain employs TRBV5-1 and TRBJ2-7, with a tentative D call TRBD1 (5 bases). V was cut by 0 bases and J by 4 bases, with 14 bases left in between. This CDR3 is 15 amino acids long. Per the germline V gene, CDR1 is SGHRS and CDR2 is YFSETQ.

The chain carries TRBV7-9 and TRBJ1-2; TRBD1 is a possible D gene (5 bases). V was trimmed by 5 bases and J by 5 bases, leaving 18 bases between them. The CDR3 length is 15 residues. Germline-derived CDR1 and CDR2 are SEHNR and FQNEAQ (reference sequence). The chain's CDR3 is CASSPPSGTYYGYTF. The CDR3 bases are TGTGCCAGCAGCCCTCCCTCCGGGACTTATTATGGCTACACCTTC.

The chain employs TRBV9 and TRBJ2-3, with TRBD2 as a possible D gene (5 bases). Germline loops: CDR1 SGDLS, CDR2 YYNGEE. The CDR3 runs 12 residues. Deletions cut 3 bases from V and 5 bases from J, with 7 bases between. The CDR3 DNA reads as TGTGCCAGCAGCGCGGCGGGAGATACGCAGTATTTT. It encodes CASSAAGDTQYF.

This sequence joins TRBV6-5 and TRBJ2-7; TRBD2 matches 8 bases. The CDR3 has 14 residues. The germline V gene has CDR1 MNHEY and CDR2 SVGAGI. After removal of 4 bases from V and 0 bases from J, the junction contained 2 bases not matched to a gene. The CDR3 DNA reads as TGTGCCAGCAGTTCCGGGGGGGGCTCCTACGAGCAGTACTTC. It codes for CASSSGGGSYEQYF.

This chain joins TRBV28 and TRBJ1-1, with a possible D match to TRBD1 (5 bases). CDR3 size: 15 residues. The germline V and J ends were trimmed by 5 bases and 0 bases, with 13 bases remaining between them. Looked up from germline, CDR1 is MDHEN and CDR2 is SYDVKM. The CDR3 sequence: CASSLRGNMNTEAFF. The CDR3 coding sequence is TGTGCCAGCAGTCTCCGGGGGAATATGAACACTGAAGCTTTCTTT.

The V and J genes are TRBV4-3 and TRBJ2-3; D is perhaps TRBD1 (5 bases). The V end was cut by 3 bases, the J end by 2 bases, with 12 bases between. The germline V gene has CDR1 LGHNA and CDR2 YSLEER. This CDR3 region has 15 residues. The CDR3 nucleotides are TGCGCCAGCAGCCAGGGTGGGGCAACCACAGATACGCAGTATTTT. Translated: CASSQGGATTDTQYF.

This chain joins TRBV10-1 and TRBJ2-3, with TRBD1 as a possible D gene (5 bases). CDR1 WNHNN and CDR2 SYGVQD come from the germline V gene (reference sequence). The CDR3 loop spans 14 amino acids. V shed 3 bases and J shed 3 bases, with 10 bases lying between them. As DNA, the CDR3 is TGCGCCAGCAGTGAAACAGGTTTGACAGATACGCAGTATTTT. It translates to CASSETGLTDTQYF.

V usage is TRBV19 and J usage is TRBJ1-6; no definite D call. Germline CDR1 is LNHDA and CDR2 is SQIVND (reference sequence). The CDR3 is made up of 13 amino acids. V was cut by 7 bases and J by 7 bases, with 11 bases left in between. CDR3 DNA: TGTGCCAGTAAGTTTGGGGTCAATTCACCCCTCCACTTT. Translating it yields CASKFGVNSPLHF.

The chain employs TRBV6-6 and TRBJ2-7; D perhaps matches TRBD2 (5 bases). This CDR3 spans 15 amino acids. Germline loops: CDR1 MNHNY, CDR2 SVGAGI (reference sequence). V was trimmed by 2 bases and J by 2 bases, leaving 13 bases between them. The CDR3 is CASSYRPADTYEQYF. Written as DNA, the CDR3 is TGTGCCAGCAGTTACAGGCCAGCGGATACCTACGAGCAGTACTTC.

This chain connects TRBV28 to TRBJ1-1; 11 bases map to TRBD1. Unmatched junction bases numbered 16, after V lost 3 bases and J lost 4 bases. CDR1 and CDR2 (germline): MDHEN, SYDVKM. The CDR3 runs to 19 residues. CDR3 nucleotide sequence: TGTGCCAGCAGTTTCTGGTCCCCCTCGGACAGGGGGCTGGGCACTGAAGCTTTCTTT. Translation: CASSFWSPSDRGLGTEAFF.

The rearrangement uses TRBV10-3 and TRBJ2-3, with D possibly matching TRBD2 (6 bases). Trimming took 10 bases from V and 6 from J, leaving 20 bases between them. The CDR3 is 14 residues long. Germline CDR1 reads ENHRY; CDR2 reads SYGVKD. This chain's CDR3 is CATEGRHRGDTQYF. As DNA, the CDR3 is TGTGCCACCGAGGGGCGGCATCGGGGGGATACGCAGTATTTT.

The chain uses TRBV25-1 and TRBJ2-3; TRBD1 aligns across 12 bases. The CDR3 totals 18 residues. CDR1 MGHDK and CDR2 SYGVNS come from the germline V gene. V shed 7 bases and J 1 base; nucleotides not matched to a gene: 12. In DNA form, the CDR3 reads TGTGCCAGCACTCCCGGGACAGGGGGCGACTGGGGCACAGATACGCAGTATTTT. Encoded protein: CASTPGTGGDWGTDTQYF.